This section outlines one TCR beta chain sequence together with its context. The antigen is not known. Clones were sequenced by immunoSEQ multiplex PCR, and TCRdb holds only the in-frame ones, with some missing. The table lists more than 250,000 clones, around 91% of them singletons. The data derive from a study of cytomegalovirus exposure and HLA in healthy donors. General observations from the study: Associated with cytomegalovirus, according to the listing, were some 150 TCR beta chains.

Germline V gene data show CDR1 as SGDLS and CDR2 as YYNGEE. Trimming stripped 0 bases from V and 4 bases from J, with 10 bases between. CDR3 length: 15 amino acids. This TCR derives from a woman in her twenties or thirties in good health and CMV-seronegative. What was sequenced was PBMCs. The V gene is TRBV9, the J gene TRBJ2-2; perhaps TRBD2 as D (5 bases). For the CDR3, the DNA is TGTGCCAGCAGCGTAGACCCCACTAGCACCGGGGAGCTGTTTTTT. It specifies CASSVDPTSTGELFF.